A single sample gave rise to the 20 T cell receptor beta chains below, sequenced in a study of regulatory T cells in long-lasting Graves disease. Through Arm-PCR of CDR3 regions and iRepertoire HTBI primers, TCR beta libraries were built. TCRdb analysed the multiplex PCR reads with MiXCR anew, one entry per CDR3 protein. The table shows approximately 690,000 distinct CDR3 sequences, with around 30% occurring only once. Indicated time point: persistent/refractory GD, antithyroid drugs over 5 years with positive TRAb. PBMC RNA was the source of the TCR library. This sample comprised peripheral blood mononuclear cells (PBMCs), obtained when the disease was refractory, from a patient treated with antithyroid drugs. The origin of the receptors is a female donor with Graves disease.

V gene TRBV7-9 combines with J gene TRBJ1-4; 7 positions match TRBD1. Germline loops: CDR1 SEHNR, CDR2 FQNEAQ (reference sequence). Trimming at V came to 0 bases and at J to 14 bases, leaving 15 bases not matched to a gene. The CDR3 length is 16 residues. The CDR3 nucleotides read TGTGCCAGCAGCTTAGCCTGGACAGGCTTAATGAAAAGTCTGTTTTTT. This gives the protein CASSLAWTGLMKSLFF.

In its sample, this clonotype was seen many times. The chain joins TRBV19 to TRBJ1-2; D unresolved. This CDR3 region has 13 residues. V was trimmed by 1 base and J by 2 bases, leaving 5 bases between them. CDR1 LNHDA and CDR2 SQIVND come from the germline V gene (reference sequence). The CDR3 reads CASSIAQNYGYTF. CDR3 nucleotides: TGTGCCAGTAGTATAGCACAGAACTATGGCTACACCTTC.

The rearrangement joins TRBV30 to TRBJ2-2; TRBD1 aligns across 7 bases. Germline V gives CDR1 GTSNPN, CDR2 SVGIG (reference sequence). The junction had 7 bases not matched to a gene; V was cut back by 5 bases and J by 7 bases. CDR3 length: 13 residues. The CDR3 loop is CAWRRGGLGELFF. CDR3 nucleotide sequence: TGTGCCTGGCGCAGAGGGGGCCTCGGGGAGCTGTTTTTT.

This rearrangement joins TRBV3-1 to TRBJ2-5, with D possibly matching TRBD2 (5 bases). V dropped 4 bases and J dropped 3 bases, with 15 bases sitting between them. CDR1 and CDR2 (germline): LGHDT, YNNKEL (reference sequence). This CDR3 contains 15 residues. The DNA of the CDR3 is TGTGCCAGCAGCCTGGGCGAGGGCAGGAAAGAGACCCAGTACTTC. This gives the protein CASSLGEGRKETQYF.

This clonotype has a handful of counts. The V and J genes are TRBV7-3 and TRBJ1-1; 7 bases fit TRBD1. Germline V gives CDR1 SGHTA, CDR2 FQGTGA. There are 13 residues in the CDR3. V shed 0 bases, J shed 11 bases, and the junction held 6 bases outside the gene matches. The CDR3 DNA is TGTGCCAGCAGCTTAACTGCGGACAGGCACGCTTTCTTT. Amino acids: CASSLTADRHAFF.

This clonotype turned up a few times. V and J are TRBV29-1 and TRBJ2-5; D ambiguous. V lost 3 bases to trimming and J lost 11 bases, with 7 bases between them. CDR3 length equals 9 residues. Germline loops: CDR1 SQVTM, CDR2 ANQGSEA. In nucleotides, the CDR3 is TGCAGCGTTGAGTCACAACAGTACTTC. Translated, it gives CSVESQQYF.

J is TRBJ2-7 and V is TRBV20-1, with no clear D. The CDR3 spans 12 residues. CDR1 is DFQATT, CDR2 SNEGSKA, per germline (reference sequence). The V gene lost 5 bases and the J gene lost 4 bases, with 12 bases spanning the gap. In DNA form, the CDR3 reads TGCAGTGCTCCCCGTAATAGGTACGAGCAGTACTTC. It encodes CSAPRNRYEQYF.

The chain links TRBV5-1 to TRBJ2-7, with D maybe TRBD1 (6 bases). Trimming pared 3 bases from V and 5 bases from J, leaving 12 bases between. This CDR3 spans 13 amino acids. Per the germline V gene, CDR1 is SGHRS and CDR2 is YFSETQ. CDR3 sequence: CASSSLQGHEQYF. In DNA, the CDR3 is TGCGCCAGCAGCTCATTACAGGGCCACGAGCAGTACTTC.

Many counts were recorded for this clonotype. The genes are TRBV5-5 and TRBJ2-7; possibly TRBD2 for D (5 bases). Per the germline V gene, CDR1 is SGHKS and CDR2 is YYEKEE (reference sequence). Trimming pared 3 bases from V and 4 bases from J, leaving 8 bases between. The CDR3 length is 12 residues. The CDR3 DNA sequence: TGTGCCAGCAGCTACGGACTTTACGAGCAGTACTTC. It is translated as CASSYGLYEQYF.

This chain joins TRBV9 and TRBJ2-5; 10 bases are a match to TRBD1. The CDR3 is 15 residues long. The ends lost 3 bases at V and 4 bases at J; junction bases unmatched: 6. The germline CDR1 and CDR2 sequences are SGDLS and YYNGEE. The CDR3, as DNA: TGTGCCAGCAGCGGACCGGGACAGGGGCGAGAGACCCAGTACTTC. It is translated as CASSGPGQGRETQYF.

The chain is built from TRBV7-9 and TRBJ1-1, with D hard to call. Germline V lookup: CDR1 SEHNR, CDR2 FQNEAQ (reference sequence). Trimming pared 5 bases from V and 1 base from J, leaving 20 bases between. The CDR3 sequence is 17 residues long. The CDR3 sequence: CASSTTSHWIPNTEAFF. In DNA, the CDR3 is TGTGCCAGCAGCACTACTTCCCATTGGATACCGAACACTGAAGCTTTCTTT.

J is TRBJ2-2 and V is TRBV9; possible D gene TRBD2, 5 bases. CDR3 length equals 17 residues. CDR1 and CDR2 from the germline V gene are SGDLS and YYNGEE. Between the trimmed V and J ends, which lost 0 bases and 3 bases, there was a span of 15 bases. This chain's CDR3 is CASSVAGSPGYTGELFF. The CDR3 bases are TGTGCCAGCAGCGTAGCGGGATCCCCGGGTTACACCGGGGAGCTGTTTTTT.

The V call is TRBV4-1, the J call TRBJ1-4; D is unresolved. CDR1 and CDR2 (germline): MGHRA, YSYEKL. V was trimmed by 0 bases and J by 3 bases, leaving 11 bases between them. CDR3 length equals 16 residues. CDR3 sequence (DNA): TGCGCCAGCAGCCAAGACGGTACAGATTCTAATGAAAAACTGTTTTTT. It codes for CASSQDGTDSNEKLFF.

This clonotype was observed a handful of times. The rearrangement joins TRBV6-2 or TRBV6-3 to TRBJ2-1; 10 nucleotides match TRBD2. CDR3 length: 16 residues. The V gene end was trimmed by 6 bases and the J gene end by 4 bases; junction bases not matched to a gene: 9. In germline, CDR1 is MNHEY, CDR2 SVGEGT. CDR3 residues: CASSASTSGAYNEQFF. The CDR3, as DNA: TGTGCCAGCAGCGCTAGCACTAGCGGGGCGTACAATGAGCAGTTCTTC.

The rearrangement links TRBV30 to TRBJ1-4, with 8 bases fitting TRBD1. This CDR3 contains 14 residues. The germline V gene encodes CDR1 GTSNPN and CDR2 SVGIG (reference sequence). Losses at the gene ends were 3 bases for V and 6 bases for J; bases not matched to a gene: 6. The CDR3, as DNA: TGTGCCTGGAGAACGACAGGGGTGGATGAAAAACTGTTTTTT. Its translation: CAWRTTGVDEKLFF.

Concerning this clonotype itself: This may be a read error, as it is one base from a much larger clone. This sequence joins TRBV6-1 and TRBJ1-2; D may be TRBD1 (5 bases). Germline V gene sequence: CDR1 MNHNS, CDR2 SASEGT. CDR3 length: 13 residues. This CDR3 reads CTSRAPGSYGYTF. The CDR3 DNA reads as TGTACCAGCAGGGCACCAGGCTCATATGGCTACACCTTC.

The chain carries TRBV6-6 and TRBJ2-7, with D perhaps TRBD2 (5 bases). This CDR3 spans 13 amino acids. Germline values: CDR1 MNHNY, CDR2 SVGAGI (reference sequence). With 2 bases removed from V and 3 bases from J, the gap between germline ends came to 8 bases. DNA for the CDR3: TGTGCCAGCAGTTACGGGAGTAACTACGAGCAGTACTTC. Translating it yields CASSYGSNYEQYF.

This clonotype occurred a few times. This chain joins TRBV12-3 or TRBV12-4 and TRBJ1-3, with D maybe TRBD1 (6 bases). The CDR3 spans 14 residues. Trimming left V 5 bases short and J 4 bases short, with 12 bases between. The CDR3 bases are TGTGCCAGCAGTCAACAGGGCACAGGAAACACCATATATTTT. This codes for CASSQQGTGNTIYF.

The rearrangement links TRBV12-3 or TRBV12-4 to TRBJ1-4, with a weak D call TRBD1 (5 bases). V was clipped by 3 bases and J by 5 bases, with 10 bases between them. This CDR3 has 14 amino acids. For the CDR3, the DNA is TGTGCCAGCAGTTTTGACGGGGCAAATGAAAAACTGTTTTTT. Amino acids: CASSFDGANEKLFF.

This clonotype was observed a few times. The V gene is TRBV5-1, the J gene TRBJ1-6; 9 bases are a match to TRBD1. This CDR3 has 14 amino acids. Trimming took 5 bases from V and 6 from J; bases not matched to a gene: 3. CDR1 is SGHRS, CDR2 YFSETQ, per germline. CDR3 bases: TGCGCCAGCAGGCCACAGGGGGCTAATTCACCCCTCCACTTT. Residues: CASRPQGANSPLHF.